Following are 19 T cell receptor beta chains from one sample sequenced in a study of regulatory T cells in long-lasting Graves disease. The time point denotes: newly diagnosed GD, antithyroid drugs for less than 3 months. Construction of the TCR library relied on RNA isolated from PBMCs. Arm-PCR with iRepertoire HTBI primers amplified the CDR3 regions for these TCR beta libraries. TCRdb re-called the multiplex PCR reads with MiXCR, one entry per CDR3 protein. The sample lists roughly 380,000 distinct CDR3 sequences, about a sixth occurring once. Sequencing was performed on peripheral blood mononuclear cells (PBMCs), taken at new diagnosis, from a patient treated with antithyroid drugs. Receptors were obtained from a female donor with Graves disease.

This clonotype was counted many times. Compared with germline, one end of the junction differs, possibly owing to a read error. The genes are TRBV7-7 and TRBJ2-1, with TRBD2 identical over 9 bases. The CDR3 has 15 amino acids. Germline values: CDR1 SSHAT, CDR2 FNYEAQ (reference sequence). In nucleotides, the CDR3 is TGTGCTAGCAGCAAAGGCGGGAGGGCCTCTGGTGAGCAGTTCTTC. It specifies CASSKGGRASGEQFF. Based on the CDR3 plus reference TRBV7-7 and TRBJ2-1, the full variable domain is GAGVSQSPRYKVTKRGQDVTLRCDPISSHATLYWYQQALGQGPEFLTYFNYEAQPDKSGLPSDRFSAERPEGSISTLTIQRTEQRDSAMYRCASSKGGRASGEQFFGPGTRLTVL.

This clonotype was counted ten times or more. The chain combines TRBV6-1 with TRBJ1-1; D ambiguous. The V end was cut by 8 bases, the J end by 0 bases, with 13 bases between. Germline CDR1 reads MNHNS; CDR2 reads SASEGT. There are 14 residues in the CDR3. The CDR3 region has the DNA TGTGCCAGCTTTGTTCACGGGATGAACACTGAAGCTTTCTTT. It specifies CASFVHGMNTEAFF.

This clonotype has only a few counts. CDR3 in amino acids: CSASAGDPSYGYTF. DNA for the CDR3: TGCAGTGCTAGTGCTGGGGATCCCTCGTATGGCTACACCTTC. V gene TRBV20-1 combines with J gene TRBJ1-2; D not resolved. The CDR3 runs to 14 residues. Germline V CDR1 and CDR2: DFQATT, SNEGSKA (reference sequence). V was shortened by 3 bases and J by 5 bases, with 16 bases between the two germline ends.

This clonotype occurred many times. The rearrangement uses TRBV6-1 and TRBJ2-7; D not resolved. The CDR3 runs 12 residues. Germline values: CDR1 MNHNS, CDR2 SASEGT. V was pared by 7 bases and J by 2 bases, with 9 bases between. CDR3 sequence reads: CASTVRPYEQYF. The DNA of the CDR3 is TGTGCCAGCACCGTACGTCCCTACGAGCAGTACTTC.

This clonotype was detected many times. The rearrangement uses TRBV3-1 and TRBJ1-4; D is uncertain. The CDR3 has 14 residues. The ends were cut back, 3 bases at V and 4 bases at J, with 9 bases in the middle. Per the germline V gene, CDR1 is LGHDT and CDR2 is YNNKEL (reference sequence). The CDR3 DNA reads as TGTGCCAGCAGCCACACCGCCCTTAATGAAAAACTGTTTTTT. This encodes CASSHTALNEKLFF.

This clonotype was recorded many times. The V call is TRBV28, the J call TRBJ2-1; 13 bases match TRBD2. V lost 4 bases, J lost 3 bases, and 9 bases stayed unmatched. Germline-derived CDR1 and CDR2 are MDHEN and SYDVKM. This CDR3 contains 18 residues. CDR3 in DNA: TGTGCCAGCAGTTCTCCCGGGACTAGCGGGACTAACTACAATGAGCAGTTCTTC. Protein: CASSSPGTSGTNYNEQFF.

This clonotype occurred many times. V and J are TRBV20-1 and TRBJ1-5; 8 bases line up with TRBD1. This CDR3 spans 15 amino acids. V gave up 7 bases and J gave up 10 bases; unmatched junction bases: 18. Germline V gives CDR1 DFQATT, CDR2 SNEGSKA (reference sequence). In DNA, the CDR3 is TGCAGTGATATAACAGGGGGAGGTTGTGCTGAACCCCAGCATTTT. This codes for CSDITGGGCAEPQHF.

V is TRBV6-2 or TRBV6-3 and J is TRBJ2-3; D uncertain. Germline V lookup: CDR1 MNHEY, CDR2 SVGEGT. Trimming pared 5 bases from V and 2 bases from J, leaving 11 bases between. The CDR3 contains 14 residues. In DNA, the CDR3 is TGTGCCAGCAGTCCCTGGGCCATCACAGATACGCAGTATTTT. Amino acids: CASSPWAITDTQYF.

This clonotype was recorded at least ten times. The CDR3 DNA sequence: TGTGCCAGCAGCTTGGGCAGGGGGCAGTACAATGAGCAGTTCTTC. This codes for CASSLGRGQYNEQFF. The chain uses TRBV5-5 and TRBJ2-1, with TRBD1 matching 8 bases. CDR1 SGHKS and CDR2 YYEKEE come from the germline V gene (reference sequence). J gave up 4 bases and V 0 bases, and 3 bases lay outside the gene matches. The length of the CDR3 is 15 residues.

This clonotype was seen at least ten times. This rearrangement joins TRBV27 to TRBJ1-1; the match to TRBD1 covers 7 bases. With V trimmed by 6 bases and J by 5 bases, 15 bases remained unmatched. Germline V CDR1 and CDR2: MNHEY, SMNVEV (reference sequence). This CDR3 contains 16 residues. Here the CDR3 DNA reads TGTGCCAGCAGCTTAACACAGGGGTCAAGGGGTACTGAAGCTTTCTTT. Protein: CASSLTQGSRGTEAFF.

This rearrangement joins TRBV5-6 to TRBJ2-5; 10 positions match TRBD1. The CDR3 consists of 16 residues. J lost 8 bases, V lost 0 bases, and 10 bases had no gene match. Germline V lookup: CDR1 SGHDT, CDR2 YYEEEE. CDR3 amino acids: CASSLVWGQGMGTQYF. CDR3 coding DNA: TGTGCCAGCAGCTTGGTTTGGGGACAGGGGATGGGAACCCAGTACTTC.

The chain uses TRBV3-1 and TRBJ1-6; D gene ambiguous. Trimming took 0 bases from V and 7 from J, leaving 10 bases between them. The CDR3 has 15 amino acids. Germline V CDR1 and CDR2: LGHDT, YNNKEL (reference sequence). The CDR3 loop reads CASSQEHSRNSPLHF. The CDR3 DNA reads TGTGCCAGCAGCCAAGAACACAGCAGGAATTCACCCCTCCACTTT.

The table lists this clonotype with many counts. This chain connects TRBV18 to TRBJ1-2; D ambiguous. With 3 bases removed from V and 2 bases from J, the gap between germline ends came to 10 bases. This CDR3 has 14 amino acids. Per the germline V gene, CDR1 is KGHSH and CDR2 is LQKENI. CDR3 region: CASSPGRENYGYTF. In DNA form, the CDR3 reads TGTGCCAGCTCACCCGGACGGGAGAACTATGGCTACACCTTC.

This clonotype was counted only a few times. V is TRBV28 and J is TRBJ1-6; D unresolved. The ends were cut back, 3 bases at V and 5 bases at J, with 11 bases in the middle. This CDR3 is built from 15 residues. The germline V gene encodes CDR1 MDHEN and CDR2 SYDVKM. CDR3 in amino acids: CASSLPTHHNSPLHF. CDR3 coding DNA: TGTGCCAGCAGTTTGCCTACGCACCATAATTCACCCCTCCACTTT.

A few counts support this clonotype. The chain combines TRBV15 with TRBJ1-5, with D hard to call. This CDR3 region has 15 residues. Germline CDR1 and CDR2: LNHNV and YYDKDF (reference sequence). The V end was cut by 3 bases, the J end by 4 bases, with 13 bases between. CDR3: CATSRSSGGNQPQHF. The CDR3 DNA is TGTGCCACCAGCAGGTCTAGTGGTGGGAATCAGCCCCAGCATTTT.

The table lists this clonotype with a few counts. The junction differs from germline at one of its ends, possibly a read error. The chain joins TRBV7-2 to TRBJ2-7; TRBD1 matches 8 bases. In germline, CDR1 is SGHTA, CDR2 FQGNSA. CDR3 size: 15 residues. The CDR3 loop reads CACSAPGQEGYEQYF. The CDR3 DNA sequence: TGTGCCTGCAGCGCACCGGGACAGGAAGGTTACGAGCAGTACTTC.

The J gene is TRBJ1-1, the V gene TRBV6-1; possible D gene TRBD1, 5 bases. CDR1 is MNHNS, CDR2 SASEGT, per germline. The V end was cut by 7 bases, the J end by 2 bases, with 14 bases between. The length of the CDR3 is 14 residues. Here the CDR3 reads CASTPGGANTEAFF. As DNA, the CDR3 is TGTGCCAGCACCCCCGGTGGGGCCAACACTGAAGCTTTCTTT.

This clonotype was observed at least ten times. This rearrangement joins TRBV5-1 to TRBJ2-1, with D tentatively TRBD2 (6 bases). The germline V gene has CDR1 SGHRS and CDR2 YFSETQ. The CDR3 is 16 amino acids. V was pared by 0 bases and J by 4 bases, with 14 bases between. The CDR3 DNA is TGCGCCAGCAGCTTGGCCGGGACGGGAGCTTACAATGAGCAGTTCTTC. Its protein is CASSLAGTGAYNEQFF.

The sample holds one count of this clonotype. The chain is built from TRBV11-3 and TRBJ2-1; TRBD2 agrees at 8 bases. CDR3 length: 17 amino acids. V was pared by 0 bases and J by 10 bases, with 14 bases of the junction left unmatched. CDR1 SGHNT and CDR2 YENEEA come from the germline V gene. CDR3 sequence: CASSLDPGGLPEGEQFF. The CDR3 region has the DNA TGTGCCAGCAGCTTAGATCCGGGAGGGCTGCCCGAAGGGGAGCAGTTCTTC.